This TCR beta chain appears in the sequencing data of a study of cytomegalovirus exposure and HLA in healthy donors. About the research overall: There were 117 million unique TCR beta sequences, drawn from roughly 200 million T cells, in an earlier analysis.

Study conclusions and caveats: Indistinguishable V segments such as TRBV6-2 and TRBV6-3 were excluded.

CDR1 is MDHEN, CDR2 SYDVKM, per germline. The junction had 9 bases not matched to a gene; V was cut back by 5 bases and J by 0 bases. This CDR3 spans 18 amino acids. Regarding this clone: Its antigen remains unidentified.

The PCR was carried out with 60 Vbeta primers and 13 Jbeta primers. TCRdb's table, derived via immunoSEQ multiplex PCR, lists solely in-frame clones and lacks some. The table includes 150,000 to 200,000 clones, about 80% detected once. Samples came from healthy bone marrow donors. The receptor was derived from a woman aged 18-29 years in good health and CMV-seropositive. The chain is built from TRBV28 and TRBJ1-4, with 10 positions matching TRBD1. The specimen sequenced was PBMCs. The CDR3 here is CASSPPGTGVATNEKLFF. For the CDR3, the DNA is TGTGCCAGCAGTCCGCCCGGGACAGGGGTTGCAACTAATGAAAAACTGTTTTTT.